The text below deals with one TCR beta chain. This CDR3 region has 16 residues. The germline V gene encodes CDR1 MNHEY and CDR2 SVGAGI. Trimming removed 0 bases from V and 3 bases from J; junction bases left unmatched: 4. The data belong to a study of blood T cell repertoires in COVID-19. At the level of the study: The cDNA or gDNA used as material had been derived from T cells, B-cell-depleted T cells, or PBMCs.

Assay used: immunoSEQ multiplex PCR; TCRdb lists only in-frame clones, some missing. The sample has a few hundred thousand clones; nearly 90% are singletons. Sequenced material: PBMCs or T cells enriched from blood (not recorded which). J is TRBJ1-2 and V is TRBV6-5; 10 nucleotides align to TRBD1. The receptor's source is a woman between 18 and 29 years old who had been exposed to COVID-19. The CDR3 loop is CASSYSLTGGDYGYTF. The CDR3 DNA reads as TGTGCCAGCAGTTACTCTCTGACAGGGGGCGACTATGGCTACACCTTC.